The 25 T cell receptor beta chains below were found in one sample sequenced in a study of CD8 T cells in Susac syndrome. A quantity of about 0.45 to 1 ug RNA underwent reverse transcription using random hexamers. TCRdb processed the immunoSEQ multiplex PCR reads anew with MiXCR; each CDR3 protein has one entry. The table includes 75,000 to 95,000 distinct CDR3 sequences, approximately 95% detected once. The specimen was CD8+ T cells from PBMCs. The receptors were gathered from a human donor with Susac syndrome.

In its sample, this clonotype was seen once. This chain joins TRBV4-3 and TRBJ1-1; D gene ambiguous. Trimming removed 4 bases at V and 3 bases at J, with 9 bases between. The CDR3 sequence is 13 residues long. Germline values: CDR1 LGHNA, CDR2 YSLEER. The CDR3 nucleotides are TGCGCCAGCAGCCCCCCCGGGGACACTGAAGCTTTCTTT. Translating gives CASSPPGDTEAFF.

V and J are TRBV6-5 and TRBJ1-2; TRBD1 aligns across 8 bases. The ends lost 1 base at V and 4 bases at J; junction bases unmatched: 11. This CDR3 has 17 amino acids. Germline CDR1 reads MNHEY; CDR2 reads SVGAGI. CDR3 sequence (DNA): TGTGCCAGCAGTTACTTTACGACGGAGGACAGGGTCTATGGCTACACCTTC. Amino acids: CASSYFTTEDRVYGYTF.

The chain carries TRBV3-1 and TRBJ1-4; possibly TRBD1 for D (6 bases). From germline, CDR1 is LGHDT and CDR2 YNNKEL (reference sequence). V was trimmed by 5 bases and J by 1 base, leaving 11 bases between them. This CDR3 contains 15 residues. CDR3 region: CASSSAGETNEKLFF. The CDR3 DNA reads as TGTGCCAGCAGCTCAGCAGGGGAAACTAATGAAAAACTGTTTTTT.

This chain joins TRBV7-9 and TRBJ2-1; 10 positions agree with TRBD1. The V gene end was trimmed by 5 bases and the J gene end by 6 bases; junction bases not matched to a gene: 10. Germline V gene lookup returns CDR1 SEHNR and CDR2 FQNEAQ (reference sequence). The CDR3 consists of 16 residues. CDR3 sequence reads: CASSARDRGPGNEQFF. The DNA of the CDR3 is TGTGCCAGCAGCGCCCGGGACAGGGGCCCGGGCAATGAGCAGTTCTTC.

The chain links TRBV27 to TRBJ1-1; 7 positions agree with TRBD1. CDR3 length: 15 amino acids. Germline loops: CDR1 MNHEY, CDR2 SMNVEV (reference sequence). V gave up 0 bases and J gave up 6 bases; unmatched junction bases: 7. CDR3 protein: CASSLSGLQGAEAFF. Here the CDR3 DNA reads TGTGCCAGCAGTTTATCGGGGCTTCAGGGGGCTGAAGCTTTCTTT.

The CDR3 sequence is CASSPQGIYGYTF. Written as DNA, the CDR3 is TGTGCCAGCAGCCCTCAGGGGATCTATGGCTACACCTTC. The chain couples TRBV13 to TRBJ1-2; D may be TRBD1 (6 bases). CDR1 is PRHDT, CDR2 FYEKMQ, per germline (reference sequence). The V end lost 5 bases, the J end lost 4 bases, and 11 bases lay between the germline ends. CDR3 length equals 13 residues.

The rearrangement links TRBV19 to TRBJ1-2, with TRBD1 matching over 11 bases. Germline trimming cut 2 bases from V and 5 bases from J; bases unmatched to any gene: 16. Germline V lookup: CDR1 LNHDA, CDR2 SQIVND (reference sequence). This CDR3 is built from 19 residues. In DNA, the CDR3 is TGTGCCAGTAGTATAAATAGAGGACAGGGGGCCGGATCGGGATATGGCTACACCTTC. As protein: CASSINRGQGAGSGYGYTF.

The chain uses TRBV12-5 and TRBJ2-1, with D possibly TRBD1 on 6 matching bases. The germline CDR1 and CDR2 sequences are LGHNT and FRNRAP. V shed 4 bases and J shed 6 bases, with 13 bases lying between them. CDR3 size: 14 residues. CDR3 DNA: TGTGCTAGTGGTTCGCCCACAGGGTCCAATGAGCAGTTCTTC. This encodes CASGSPTGSNEQFF.

This rearrangement joins TRBV24-1 to TRBJ2-1; 8 positions agree with TRBD2. This CDR3 is 16 amino acids long. Germline CDR1 and CDR2: KGHDR and SFDVKD. Germline trimming cut 1 base from V and 7 bases from J; bases unmatched to any gene: 8. The CDR3 bases are TGTGCCACCAGTGATTTTACCGGGGGGGCGAGGAATGAGCAGTTCTTC. This translates into CATSDFTGGARNEQFF.

The V and J genes are TRBV6-2 or TRBV6-3 and TRBJ2-3, with a possible D match to TRBD2 (5 bases). V was shortened by 5 bases and J by 5 bases, with 11 bases between the two germline ends. The CDR3 extends over 13 amino acids. The V gene's germline CDR1 is MNHEY and CDR2 SVGEGT. The CDR3 DNA reads as TGTGCCAGCAGTAGCCTCGCGGGAGATACGCAGTATTTT. It codes for CASSSLAGDTQYF.

The chain combines TRBV27 with TRBJ2-3, with a weak D call TRBD1 (6 bases). From germline, CDR1 is MNHEY and CDR2 SMNVEV (reference sequence). The CDR3 consists of 12 residues. Trimming pared 5 bases from V and 12 bases from J, leaving 15 bases between. CDR3 region: CASSPRTARQYF. CDR3 nucleotides: TGTGCCAGCAGTCCCCGGACAGCCCGCCAGTATTTT.

This chain uses TRBV7-8 with TRBJ2-1, with unresolved D. The CDR3 consists of 12 residues. Per germline, CDR1 SGHVS and CDR2 FQNEAQ. Deletions cut 5 bases from V and 4 bases from J, with 6 bases between. The CDR3 region has the DNA TGTGCCAGCAGCGTCCAGTACAATGAGCAGTTCTTC. It is translated as CASSVQYNEQFF.

V is TRBV5-1 and J is TRBJ2-7, with TRBD2 matching 10 bases. V was clipped by 3 bases and J by 4 bases; unmatched bases: 4. CDR1 and CDR2 from the germline V gene are SGHRS and YFSETQ. CDR3 size: 14 residues. The CDR3 region has the DNA TGCGCCAGCAGCTGGACTAGCGGCACTTACGAGCAGTACTTC. Amino acids: CASSWTSGTYEQYF.

This clonotype was recorded a few times. V usage is TRBV4-1 and J usage is TRBJ1-2; no firm D call. The germline gives CDR1 MGHRA, CDR2 YSYEKL. The ends were cut back, 1 base at V and 2 bases at J, with 5 bases in the middle. The CDR3 is 13 amino acids. The CDR3: CASSQVGNYGYTF. CDR3 sequence (DNA): TGCGCCAGCAGCCAAGTGGGAAACTATGGCTACACCTTC.

The chain joins TRBV5-1 to TRBJ2-7; TRBD2 matches 10 bases. CDR3 size: 15 residues. The junction had 12 bases not matched to a gene; V was cut back by 5 bases and J by 7 bases. The V gene's germline CDR1 is SGHRS and CDR2 YFSETQ. This chain's CDR3 is CASSRTGLAAGEQYF. In DNA, the CDR3 is TGCGCCAGCAGTCGAACCGGACTAGCGGCGGGGGAGCAGTACTTC.

In DNA form, the CDR3 reads TGCGCTGGACTAGCTTATACTACCGGGGAGCTGTTTTTT. It is translated as CAGLAYTTGELFF. This chain links TRBV20-1 with TRBJ2-2; 8 bases line up with TRBD2. CDR1 and CDR2 (germline): DFQATT, SNEGSKA (reference sequence). The CDR3 sequence is 13 residues long.

The gene calls are TRBV18 and TRBJ2-1; 9 bases agree with TRBD1. The CDR3 runs 14 residues. The J segment lost 8 bases and the V segment lost 3 bases, leaving 5 bases of the junction unmatched. From germline, CDR1 is KGHSH and CDR2 LQKENI. CDR3 amino acids: CASSPPTGGDEQFF. The CDR3 region has the DNA TGTGCCAGCTCACCGCCCACAGGGGGCGATGAGCAGTTCTTC.

V and J are TRBV5-8 and TRBJ2-1; D is uncertain. The CDR3 is 12 residues long. Between the trimmed V and J ends, which lost 1 base and 6 bases, there was a span of 5 bases. Germline-derived CDR1 and CDR2 are SGHTS and YDEGEE. CDR3 DNA: TGTGCCAGCAGCTTGCCGATCAATGAGCAGTTCTTC. This translates into CASSLPINEQFF.

The rearrangement links TRBV15 to TRBJ1-4, with TRBD1 matching over 7 bases. This CDR3 comprises 15 residues. V lost 2 bases and J lost 5; bases outside the gene matches: 5. Germline V gene data show CDR1 as LNHNV and CDR2 as YYDKDF (reference sequence). The CDR3 region is CATSRRTGENEKLFF. In DNA form, the CDR3 reads TGTGCCACCAGCAGAAGAACAGGGGAAAATGAAAAACTGTTTTTT.

This chain uses TRBV13 with TRBJ2-6; D not resolved. Germline lookup yields CDR1 PRHDT and CDR2 FYEKMQ (reference sequence). V dropped 2 bases and J dropped 4 bases, with 3 bases sitting between them. The CDR3 runs to 13 residues. CDR3 region: CASSLMGANVLTF. DNA for the CDR3: TGTGCCAGCAGCTTAATGGGGGCCAACGTCCTGACTTTC. The complete variable domain, with remaining parts taken from reference TRBV13 and TRBJ2-6, reads AAGVIQSPRHLIKEKRETATLKCYPIPRHDTVYWYQQGPGQDPQFLISFYEKMQSDKGSIPDRFSAQQFSDYHSELNMSSLELGDSALYFCASSLMGANVLTFGAGSRLTVL.

The chain employs TRBV30 and TRBJ2-5; 7 nucleotides agree with TRBD1. The ends lost 4 bases at V and 1 base at J; junction bases unmatched: 9. CDR3 length: 15 amino acids. The germline V gene encodes CDR1 GTSNPN and CDR2 SVGIG (reference sequence). The CDR3 loop is CAWTEGQSSQETQYF. CDR3 bases: TGTGCCTGGACCGAGGGACAGAGCTCCCAAGAGACCCAGTACTTC. Together with reference TRBV30 and TRBJ2-5, the CDR3 gives the full variable domain: SQTIHQWPATLVQPVGSPLSLECTVEGTSNPNLYWYRQAAGRGLQLLFYSVGIGQISSEVPQNLSASRPQDRQFILSSKKLLLSDSGFYLCAWTEGQSSQETQYFGPGTRLLVL.

The chain is built from TRBV20-1 and TRBJ1-1; possible D gene TRBD1, 5 bases. In germline, CDR1 is DFQATT, CDR2 SNEGSKA (reference sequence). V lost 5 bases and J lost 3, with 13 bases in between. The CDR3 has 13 residues. This CDR3 is CSAPGNWDTEAFF. Written as DNA, the CDR3 is TGCAGTGCTCCAGGGAATTGGGACACTGAAGCTTTCTTT.

This clonotype was recorded once. This chain joins TRBV6-6 and TRBJ2-1; 13 bases match TRBD2. This CDR3 region has 16 residues. Trimming removed 6 bases from V and 6 bases from J; junction bases left unmatched: 8. Germline values: CDR1 MNHNY, CDR2 SVGAGI (reference sequence). The CDR3 here is CASRYDTSGRANEQFF. DNA of the CDR3: TGTGCCAGCAGATATGACACTAGCGGGAGGGCCAATGAGCAGTTCTTC.

The gene calls are TRBV7-9 and TRBJ2-5; TRBD1 is a possible D gene (6 bases). This CDR3 has 15 residues. Deletions cut 5 bases from V and 0 bases from J, with 13 bases between. Germline V gene lookup returns CDR1 SEHNR and CDR2 FQNEAQ (reference sequence). CDR3 residues: CASSRYRDDQETQYF. CDR3 DNA: TGTGCCAGCAGCAGATACAGGGACGACCAAGAGACCCAGTACTTC.

CDR3 loop: CSAILALPSGDNEQFF. As DNA, the CDR3 is TGCAGTGCTATCCTCGCTCTCCCTAGCGGGGACAATGAGCAGTTCTTC. V is TRBV20-1 and J is TRBJ2-1; 9 bases align to TRBD2. The CDR3 contains 16 residues. The V and J ends lost 4 bases and 5 bases, in that order; junction bases with no gene match: 12. The germline V gene encodes CDR1 DFQATT and CDR2 SNEGSKA (reference sequence).